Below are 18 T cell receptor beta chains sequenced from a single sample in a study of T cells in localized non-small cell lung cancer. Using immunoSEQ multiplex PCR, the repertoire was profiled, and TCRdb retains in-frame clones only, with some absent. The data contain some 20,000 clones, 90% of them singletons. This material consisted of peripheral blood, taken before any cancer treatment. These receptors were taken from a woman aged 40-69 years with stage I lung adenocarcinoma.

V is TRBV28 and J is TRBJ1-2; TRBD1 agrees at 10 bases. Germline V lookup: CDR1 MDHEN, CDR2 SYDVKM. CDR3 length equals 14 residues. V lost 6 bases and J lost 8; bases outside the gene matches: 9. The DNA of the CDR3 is TGTGCCAGCAGCTGGGGACAGGGGTGGGGAGGCTACACCTTC. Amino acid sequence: CASSWGQGWGGYTF.

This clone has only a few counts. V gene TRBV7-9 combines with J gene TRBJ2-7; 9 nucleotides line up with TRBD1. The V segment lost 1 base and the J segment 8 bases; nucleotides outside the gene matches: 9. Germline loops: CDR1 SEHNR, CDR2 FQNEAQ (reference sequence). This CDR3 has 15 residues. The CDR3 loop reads CASSLDYGQGMKQYF. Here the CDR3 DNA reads TGTGCCAGCAGCTTAGACTACGGACAGGGGATGAAGCAGTACTTC.

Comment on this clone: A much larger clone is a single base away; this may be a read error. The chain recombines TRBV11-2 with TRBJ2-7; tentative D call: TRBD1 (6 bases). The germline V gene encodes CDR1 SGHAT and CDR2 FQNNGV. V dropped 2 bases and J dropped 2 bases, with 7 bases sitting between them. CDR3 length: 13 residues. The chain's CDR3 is CASSLRQAYEQYF. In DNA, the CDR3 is TGTGCCAGCAGCTTAAGACAGGCCTACGAGCAGTACTTC.

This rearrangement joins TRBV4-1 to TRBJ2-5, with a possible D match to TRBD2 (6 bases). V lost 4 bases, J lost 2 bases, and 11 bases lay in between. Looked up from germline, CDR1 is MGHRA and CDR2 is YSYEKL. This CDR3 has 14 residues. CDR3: CASSRLRGQETQYF. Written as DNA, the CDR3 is TGCGCCAGCAGCCGCCTCCGGGGGCAAGAGACCCAGTACTTC.

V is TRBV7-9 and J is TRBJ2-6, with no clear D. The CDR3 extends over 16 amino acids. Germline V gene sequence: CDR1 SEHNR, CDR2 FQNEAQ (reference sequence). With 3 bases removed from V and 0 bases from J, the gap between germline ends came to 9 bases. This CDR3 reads CASSFRLNSGANVLTF. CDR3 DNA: TGTGCCAGCAGCTTTCGTCTTAACTCTGGGGCCAACGTCCTGACTTTC.

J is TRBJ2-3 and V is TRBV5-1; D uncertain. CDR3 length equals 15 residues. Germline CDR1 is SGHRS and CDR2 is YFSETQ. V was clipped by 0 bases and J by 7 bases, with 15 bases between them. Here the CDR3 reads CASSLVRQKLNTQYF. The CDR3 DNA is TGCGCCAGCAGCTTGGTCAGGCAGAAGCTAAATACGCAGTATTTT.

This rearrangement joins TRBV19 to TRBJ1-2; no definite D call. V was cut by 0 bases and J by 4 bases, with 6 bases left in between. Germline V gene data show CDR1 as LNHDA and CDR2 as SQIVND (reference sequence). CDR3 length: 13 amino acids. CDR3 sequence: CASSIDKGYGYTF. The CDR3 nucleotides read TGTGCCAGTAGTATAGACAAAGGCTATGGCTACACCTTC.

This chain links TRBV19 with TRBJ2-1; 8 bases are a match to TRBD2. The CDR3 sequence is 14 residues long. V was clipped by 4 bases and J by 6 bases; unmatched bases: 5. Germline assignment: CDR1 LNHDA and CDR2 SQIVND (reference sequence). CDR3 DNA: TGTGCCAGTAGTAAGCTAGCGGGTCCCAATGAGCAGTTCTTC. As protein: CASSKLAGPNEQFF.

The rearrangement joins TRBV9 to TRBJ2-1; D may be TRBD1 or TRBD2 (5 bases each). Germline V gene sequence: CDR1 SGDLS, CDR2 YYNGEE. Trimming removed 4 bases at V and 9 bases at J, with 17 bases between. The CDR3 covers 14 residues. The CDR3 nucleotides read TGTGCCAGCAGCTCCCGGGACCTAGAGGGTGAGCAGTTCTTC. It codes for CASSSRDLEGEQFF.

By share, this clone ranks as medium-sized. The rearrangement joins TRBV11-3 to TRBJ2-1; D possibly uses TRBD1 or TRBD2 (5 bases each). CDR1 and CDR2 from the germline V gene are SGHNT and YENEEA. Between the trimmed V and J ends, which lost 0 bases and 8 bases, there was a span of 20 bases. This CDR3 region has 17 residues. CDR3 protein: CASSLEGLSDDLDEQFF. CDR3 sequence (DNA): TGTGCCAGCAGCTTAGAGGGGCTTAGCGACGATTTGGATGAGCAGTTCTTC. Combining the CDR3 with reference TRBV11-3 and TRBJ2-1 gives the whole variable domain EAGVVQSPRYKIIEKKQPVAFWCNPISGHNTLYWYLQNLGQGPELLIRYENEEAVDDSQLPKDRFSAERLKGVDSTLKIQPAELGDSAVYLCASSLEGLSDDLDEQFFGPGTRLTVL.

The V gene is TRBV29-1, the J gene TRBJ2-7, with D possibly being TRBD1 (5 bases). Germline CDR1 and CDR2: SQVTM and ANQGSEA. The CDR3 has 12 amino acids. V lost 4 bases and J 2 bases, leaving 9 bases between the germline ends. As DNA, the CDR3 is TGCAGCGTTGCAGGGTACACCTACGAGCAGTACTTC. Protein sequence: CSVAGYTYEQYF.

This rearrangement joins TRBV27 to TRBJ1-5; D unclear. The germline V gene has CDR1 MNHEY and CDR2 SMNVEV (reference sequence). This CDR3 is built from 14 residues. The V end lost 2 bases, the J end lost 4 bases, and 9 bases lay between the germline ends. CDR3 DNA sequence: TGTGCCAGCAGTTTAGTGGGAGGGAATCAGCCCCAGCATTTT. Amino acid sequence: CASSLVGGNQPQHF.

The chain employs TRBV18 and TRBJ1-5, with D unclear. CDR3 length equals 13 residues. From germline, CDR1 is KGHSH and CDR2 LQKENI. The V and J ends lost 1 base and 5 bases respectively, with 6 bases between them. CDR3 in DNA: TGTGCCAGCTCACCACAGTGGGATCAGCCCCAGCATTTT. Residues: CASSPQWDQPQHF.

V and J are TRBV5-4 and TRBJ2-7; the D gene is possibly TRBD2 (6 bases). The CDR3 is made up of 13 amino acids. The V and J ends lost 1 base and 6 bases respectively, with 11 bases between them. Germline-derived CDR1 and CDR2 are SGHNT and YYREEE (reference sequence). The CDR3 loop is CASSLRDGSEQYF. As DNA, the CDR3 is TGTGCCAGCAGCTTGCGGGACGGGAGCGAGCAGTACTTC.

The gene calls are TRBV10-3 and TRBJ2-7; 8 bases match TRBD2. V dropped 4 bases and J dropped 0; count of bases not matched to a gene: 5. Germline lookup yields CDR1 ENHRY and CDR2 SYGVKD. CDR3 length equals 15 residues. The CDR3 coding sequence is TGTGCCATCAGTGGAGCGGGAGCTGGCTCCTACGAGCAGTACTTC. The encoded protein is CAISGAGAGSYEQYF.

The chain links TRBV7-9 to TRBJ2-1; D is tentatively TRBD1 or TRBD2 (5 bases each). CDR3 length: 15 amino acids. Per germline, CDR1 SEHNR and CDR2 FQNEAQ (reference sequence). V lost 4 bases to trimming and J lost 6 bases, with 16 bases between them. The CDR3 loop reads CASSSGTSPANEQFF. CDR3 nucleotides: TGTGCCAGCAGCTCGGGGACCTCCCCGGCCAATGAGCAGTTCTTC.

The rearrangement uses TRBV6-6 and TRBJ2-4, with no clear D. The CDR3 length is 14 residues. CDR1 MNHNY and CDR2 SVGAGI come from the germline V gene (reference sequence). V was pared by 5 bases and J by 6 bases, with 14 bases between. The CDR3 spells CASSLMGRTNIQYF. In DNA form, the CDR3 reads TGTGCCAGCAGTCTTATGGGCCGAACAAACATTCAGTACTTC.

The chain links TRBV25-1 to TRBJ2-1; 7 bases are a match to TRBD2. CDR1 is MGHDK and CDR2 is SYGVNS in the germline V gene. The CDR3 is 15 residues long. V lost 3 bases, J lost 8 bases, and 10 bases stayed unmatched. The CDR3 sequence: CASSDLFGLADEQFF. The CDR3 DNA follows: TGTGCCAGCAGTGACCTTTTCGGGCTAGCGGATGAGCAGTTCTTC.